This T cell receptor delta chain is drawn from a study of γδ T cells in repeated Plasmodium falciparum infection. Study-wide context: Sampling occurred at baseline, pre-infection for selected infections, and 21 days post-infection.

In this sample, this clone turned up many times. TCRdb re-called the multiplex PCR reads via CATT. In the table there are tens of thousands of delta-chain clones, approximately 1.5% of which are singletons. Gammadelta T cells were flow-sorted from PBMC into Vgamma9/Vdelta2+ and Vdelta2-negative populations for bulk analysis. The junction had 10 bases not matched to a gene; V was cut back by 0 bases and J by 2 bases. The germline CDR1 and CDR2 sequences are GEAIGNYY and EKD. This CDR3 contains 20 residues. The sample consisted of gamma-delta T cells from blood. This chain uses TRDV2 with TRDJ3, with 9 bases identical to TRDD3. The source of this sequence is a pool of human donors (malaria-infected and uninfected, not separated). The CDR3 region is CACDTSEGIRHAWDTRQMFF. CDR3 DNA: TGTGCCTGTGACACCTCTGAGGGGATACGCCACGCCTGGGACACCCGACAGATGTTTTTC.